The source of this T cell receptor beta chain is a study of blood T cells in healthy people across ages. Study information: The template switching approach captured approximately one barcoded beta molecule for every two T cells.

Remarks on this clonotype: Its antigen is undetermined.

In terms of origin and age, donors were healthy Caucasian individuals from Russia aged roughly 6 to 95. Germline V CDR1 and CDR2: MGHRA, YSYEKL. V lost 0 bases, J lost 1 base, and 6 bases lay in between. The CDR3 totals 15 residues. A second PCR, run for about 6 to 11 cycles, used a sample-barcoded 5' primer plus a J-beta primer mix. Each CDR3 protein is one row after TCRdb ran MiXCR on the 5' RACE reads. The sample consists of over a million distinct CDR3 sequences, 42% of them appearing once. General study findings and limits: There were more naive CD4+ cells and higher diversity in long-lived donors than in aged donors.

The sample consisted of blood. This TCR was recovered from a woman aged 18-29 years in good health. The chain couples TRBV4-1 to TRBJ2-2; D unclear. The DNA of the CDR3 is TGCGCCAGCAGCCAAGAGCCTGGGAACACCGGGGAGCTGTTTTTT. Amino acids: CASSQEPGNTGELFF.